Following are 10 T cell receptor beta chains from one sample sequenced in a study of patients and donors after allogeneic stem cell transplantation. TCRdb itself ran the RT-PCR reads through MiXCR, one entry per CDR3 protein. The table records tens of thousands of distinct CDR3 sequences, about 48% of them present only once. Source material: blood, either unsorted or a sorted T cell fraction (not recorded which). The receptor set was obtained from a human donor who was either an allogeneic HSCT recipient or a stem cell or donor lymphocyte infusion donor (not recorded which). It is not recorded whose cells these are; they may come from a transplant donor.

V and J are TRBV2 and TRBJ2-1; D perhaps matches TRBD2 (5 bases). The CDR3 extends over 13 amino acids. Germline CDR1 and CDR2: SNHLY and FYNNEI. Trimming took off 8 bases at V and 5 bases at J, with 13 bases between the two ends. CDR3 amino acids: CASLRPGDNEQFF. As DNA, the CDR3 is TGTGCCAGCCTCCGACCCGGGGACAATGAGCAGTTCTTC. Filled out from reference TRBV2 and TRBJ2-1, the complete variable domain reads EPEVTQTPSHQVTQMGQEVILRCVPISNHLYFYWYRQILGQKVEFLVSFYNNEISEKSEIFDDQFSVERPDGSNFTLKIRSTKLEDSAMYFCASLRPGDNEQFFGPGTRLTVL.

This clonotype was observed a handful of times. V usage is TRBV28 and J usage is TRBJ1-5; 12 positions match TRBD1. Trimming at V came to 5 bases and at J to 5 bases, leaving 7 bases not matched to a gene. Germline V gene sequence: CDR1 MDHEN, CDR2 SYDVKM. CDR3 length equals 16 residues. CDR3 region: CASSASGTGGDQPQHF. The CDR3 coding sequence is TGTGCCAGCAGTGCCTCCGGGACAGGGGGCGATCAGCCCCAGCATTTT.

This chain connects TRBV28 to TRBJ1-6; D is unresolved. The CDR3 has 14 residues. Germline CDR1 and CDR2: MDHEN and SYDVKM. The V end was cut by 8 bases, the J end by 10 bases, with 18 bases between. CDR3 in DNA: TGTGCCAGCGTACCCGCGACCCAGAGGTCACCCCTCCACTTT. Residues: CASVPATQRSPLHF.

The chain joins TRBV6-2 or TRBV6-3 to TRBJ2-3, with 7 positions matching TRBD2. The CDR3 has 15 amino acids. The germline gives CDR1 MNHEY, CDR2 SVGEGT. J was trimmed by 4 bases and V by 3 bases; bases with no gene match: 7. CDR3 sequence (DNA): TGTGCCAGCAGTTATCAACGGGAGGTCGCAGATACGCAGTATTTT. Amino acid sequence: CASSYQREVADTQYF.

The rearrangement joins TRBV12-3 or TRBV12-4 to TRBJ1-1; D is ambiguous. V lost 6 bases and J lost 3, with 5 bases in between. This CDR3 has 11 residues. As DNA, the CDR3 is TGTGCCAGCAGGACCTACACTGAAGCTTTCTTT. Translation gives CASRTYTEAFF.

V is TRBV28 and J is TRBJ1-1; TRBD1 agrees at 7 bases. The junction had 9 bases not matched to a gene; V was cut back by 6 bases and J by 2 bases. The CDR3 runs 15 residues. Germline V CDR1 and CDR2: MDHEN, SYDVKM. This CDR3 is CASSPQGGVNTEAFF. As DNA, the CDR3 is TGTGCCAGCAGCCCCCAGGGGGGGGTTAACACTGAAGCTTTCTTT.

The gene calls are TRBV20-1 and TRBJ1-1, with 7 positions matching TRBD1. Germline V CDR1 and CDR2: DFQATT, SNEGSKA (reference sequence). The V gene end was trimmed by 1 base and the J gene end by 3 bases; junction bases not matched to a gene: 8. This CDR3 has 15 residues. CDR3 in DNA: TGCAGTGCTAGAGTCCTCAGGGGGAGCGACACTGAAGCTTTCTTT. Translated: CSARVLRGSDTEAFF.

The chain recombines TRBV12-3 or TRBV12-4 with TRBJ1-5; maybe TRBD1 (5 bases). V shed 5 bases and J shed 2 bases, with 10 bases lying between them. The CDR3 consists of 14 residues. CDR3 amino acids: CASSLWGRNQPQHF. The CDR3 DNA reads as TGTGCCAGCAGTCTCTGGGGCCGCAATCAGCCCCAGCATTTT.

This chain links TRBV12-3 or TRBV12-4 with TRBJ2-5, with a tentative D call TRBD2 (6 bases). V lost 3 bases, J lost 5 bases, and 13 bases lay in between. The CDR3 sequence is 14 residues long. The CDR3 sequence: CASSFPGSWETQYF. The CDR3, as DNA: TGTGCCAGCAGTTTCCCCGGGAGTTGGGAGACCCAGTACTTC.

The V call is TRBV6-5, the J call TRBJ1-1; D ambiguous. Between the trimmed V and J ends, which lost 5 bases and 4 bases, there was a span of 11 bases. Germline loops: CDR1 MNHEY, CDR2 SVGAGI. The CDR3 length is 13 residues. The CDR3 protein is CASSLGSITEAFF. The CDR3 bases are TGTGCCAGCAGTCTAGGGTCAATCACTGAAGCTTTCTTT.